The 17 T cell receptor beta chains in this list originate from one sample, sequenced in a study of PD-L1 blockade in urothelial cancer. This table comes from immunoSEQ multiplex PCR, and its TCRdb copy is limited to in-frame clones, with some not included. The data contain around 100,000 clones, 80% to 90% of them singletons. Sample time point: pretreatment peripheral blood. This material consisted of PBMCs, taken around atezolizumab (anti-PD-L1) treatment. All receptors come from a man aged 55 to 70 with urothelial cancer.

The rearrangement uses TRBV6-6 and TRBJ2-5; tentatively, D is TRBD2 (6 bases). CDR1 and CDR2 from the germline V gene are MNHNY and SVGAGI (reference sequence). Trimming shortened V by 5 bases and J by 4 bases, and 14 bases separated the two germline ends. This CDR3 comprises 14 residues. The CDR3 nucleotides are TGTGCCAGCAGTCCCCGACTAGGAGGAGAGACCCAGTACTTC. Encoded protein: CASSPRLGGETQYF.

The CDR3 reads CASSTTGTGEVNGYTF. The CDR3 bases are TGTGCCAGCAGCACTACAGGGACAGGGGAGGTTAATGGCTACACCTTC. The chain employs TRBV7-9 and TRBJ1-2; 10 positions match TRBD1. Trimming took 5 bases from V and 6 from J; bases not matched to a gene: 12. The CDR3 covers 16 residues. Per the germline V gene, CDR1 is SEHNR and CDR2 is FQNEAQ (reference sequence).

Only a few counts were recorded for this clone. The chain joins TRBV7-2 to TRBJ2-3; a weak D match, TRBD2 (6 bases). Germline-derived CDR1 and CDR2 are SGHTA and FQGNSA. The V end lost 1 base, the J end lost 2 bases, and 10 bases lay between the germline ends. The CDR3 length is 15 residues. The CDR3 is CASSLGSGYTDTQYF. CDR3 in DNA: TGTGCCAGCAGCTTAGGTAGCGGTTACACAGATACGCAGTATTTT.

The chain employs TRBV6-5 and TRBJ2-4; perhaps TRBD2 as D (7 bases). The CDR3 contains 13 residues. Trimming cost V 5 bases and J 15 bases, with 20 bases left between them. Germline assignment: CDR1 MNHEY and CDR2 SVGAGI. As DNA, the CDR3 is TGTGCCAGCAGTCAAAGTTCGGGGGGCGTCCGGTACTTC. This translates into CASSQSSGGVRYF.

This chain joins TRBV6-1 and TRBJ2-7, with 10 bases matching TRBD1. CDR3 length: 14 residues. From germline, CDR1 is MNHNS and CDR2 SASEGT. The trim removed 5 bases at V and 4 bases at J, leaving 5 bases unmatched. CDR3 sequence: CASSTGDRGYEQYF. The CDR3 region has the DNA TGTGCCAGCAGTACGGGGGACAGGGGTTACGAGCAGTACTTC.

The chain links TRBV27 to TRBJ1-1, with D tentatively TRBD1 (6 bases). The CDR3 has 14 amino acids. Between the trimmed V and J ends, which lost 3 bases and 4 bases, there was a span of 12 bases. Germline V gene sequence: CDR1 MNHEY, CDR2 SMNVEV (reference sequence). The CDR3 protein is CASSFRDTRTEAFF. In DNA form, the CDR3 reads TGTGCCAGCAGTTTTCGGGACACCCGCACTGAAGCTTTCTTT.

The chain links TRBV13 to TRBJ2-2; TRBD1 is a possible D gene (5 bases). The CDR3 runs to 16 residues. V lost 3 bases and J lost 4, with 15 bases in between. Germline loops: CDR1 PRHDT, CDR2 FYEKMQ (reference sequence). The DNA of the CDR3 is TGTGCCAGCAGCTTCCTTGGGGCGTGGGGCACCGGGGAGCTGTTTTTT. Protein sequence: CASSFLGAWGTGELFF.

The V gene is TRBV19, the J gene TRBJ2-1; 10 positions match TRBD1. Losses at the gene ends were 6 bases for V and 7 bases for J; bases not matched to a gene: 9. CDR1 and CDR2 from the germline V gene are LNHDA and SQIVND (reference sequence). This CDR3 contains 15 residues. CDR3 region: CASSWDRGNLNEQFF. Written as DNA, the CDR3 is TGTGCCAGTAGCTGGGACAGGGGCAACCTGAATGAGCAGTTCTTC.

This rearrangement joins TRBV9 to TRBJ2-2, with 9 bases matching TRBD2. The CDR3 has 17 amino acids. Germline V gene sequence: CDR1 SGDLS, CDR2 YYNGEE. Losses at the gene ends were 4 bases for V and 1 base for J; bases not matched to a gene: 8. The CDR3 sequence: CASSIRSGGLNTGELFF. The CDR3 DNA follows: TGTGCCAGCAGCATCCGTAGCGGGGGACTGAACACCGGGGAGCTGTTTTTT.

CDR3 nucleotides: TGTGCCAGCAGGGCGGGACTCCGTGGCACAGATACGCAGTATTTT. Its protein product is CASRAGLRGTDTQYF. The chain combines TRBV5-4 with TRBJ2-3; tentatively, D is TRBD2 (6 bases). There are 15 residues in the CDR3. The V and J ends lost 5 bases and 1 base respectively, with 14 bases between them. The germline V gene has CDR1 SGHNT and CDR2 YYREEE (reference sequence).

The chain has TRBV7-9 and TRBJ1-4; tentative D call: TRBD1 (5 bases). The CDR3 covers 14 residues. Germline V gene data show CDR1 as SEHNR and CDR2 as FQNEAQ (reference sequence). Trimming took off 5 bases at V and 7 bases at J, with 14 bases between the two ends. This CDR3 is CASSKDGGFEKLFF. CDR3 in DNA: TGTGCCAGCAGCAAAGACGGGGGTTTTGAAAAACTGTTTTTT.

The chain is built from TRBV10-1 and TRBJ2-5; 8 bases map to TRBD1. The trim removed 7 bases at V and 5 bases at J, leaving 21 bases unmatched. This CDR3 spans 18 amino acids. Germline CDR1 and CDR2: WNHNN and SYGVQD (reference sequence). The CDR3 reads CASTKYGQGLRSGETQYF. CDR3 DNA: TGCGCCAGCACCAAATACGGACAGGGACTGAGGTCCGGGGAGACCCAGTACTTC.

The chain combines TRBV2 with TRBJ1-4; maybe TRBD1 (5 bases). CDR1 and CDR2 from the germline V gene are SNHLY and FYNNEI. With 6 bases removed from V and 5 bases from J, the gap between germline ends came to 13 bases. CDR3 length: 14 amino acids. The DNA for the CDR3 is TGTGCCAGCAGCGCACAGGAAATAAATGAAAAACTGTTTTTT. It yields the protein CASSAQEINEKLFF.

V and J are TRBV18 and TRBJ1-1; D call uncertain. This CDR3 spans 15 amino acids. The ends were cut back, 2 bases at V and 8 bases at J, with 18 bases in the middle. The V gene's germline CDR1 is KGHSH and CDR2 LQKENI. The CDR3 nucleotides read TGTGCCAGCTCACCATCGGGCGGACGAGGGCCCGAAGCTTTCTTT. This codes for CASSPSGGRGPEAFF.

The chain links TRBV4-1 to TRBJ2-3; 7 bases match TRBD2. Per germline, CDR1 MGHRA and CDR2 YSYEKL. The CDR3 length is 16 residues. Germline trimming cut 6 bases from V and 1 base from J; bases unmatched to any gene: 10. Here the CDR3 DNA reads TGCGCCAGCAGAAGGAGGGAGGGACTCGGCACAGATACGCAGTATTTT. It specifies CASRRREGLGTDTQYF.

V gene TRBV4-1 combines with J gene TRBJ1-5; 8 positions agree with TRBD1. Germline V gives CDR1 MGHRA, CDR2 YSYEKL. The V segment lost 1 base and the J segment 6 bases; nucleotides outside the gene matches: 5. The CDR3 runs 15 residues. The CDR3: CASSQGPGGSQPQHF. The DNA of the CDR3 is TGCGCCAGCAGCCAAGGCCCAGGGGGCAGTCAGCCCCAGCATTTT.

The V gene is TRBV7-6, the J gene TRBJ2-1; 7 bases are a match to TRBD2. The CDR3 totals 15 residues. Per the germline V gene, CDR1 is SGHVS and CDR2 is FNYEAQ. Trimming took 3 bases from V and 6 from J; bases not matched to a gene: 8. CDR3 in amino acids: CASSFSGGRSNEQFF. The DNA for the CDR3 is TGTGCCAGCAGCTTTTCCGGGGGGAGGAGCAATGAGCAGTTCTTC.